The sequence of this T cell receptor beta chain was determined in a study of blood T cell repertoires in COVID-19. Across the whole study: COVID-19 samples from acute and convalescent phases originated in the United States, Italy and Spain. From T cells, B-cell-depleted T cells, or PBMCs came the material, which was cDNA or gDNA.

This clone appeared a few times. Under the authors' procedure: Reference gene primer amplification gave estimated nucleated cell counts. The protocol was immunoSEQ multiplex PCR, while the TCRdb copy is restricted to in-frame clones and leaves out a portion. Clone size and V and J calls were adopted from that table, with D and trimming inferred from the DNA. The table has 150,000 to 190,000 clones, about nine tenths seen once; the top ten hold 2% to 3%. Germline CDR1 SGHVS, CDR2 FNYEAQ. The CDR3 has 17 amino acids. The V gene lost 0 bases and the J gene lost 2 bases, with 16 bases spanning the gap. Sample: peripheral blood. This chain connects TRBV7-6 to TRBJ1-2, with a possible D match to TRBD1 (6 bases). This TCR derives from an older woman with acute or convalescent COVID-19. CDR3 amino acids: CASSLARPSTGNYGYTF. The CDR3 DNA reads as TGTGCCAGCAGCTTAGCGCGTCCTAGCACAGGGAACTATGGCTACACCTTC.